This T cell receptor (beta chain) originates from a study of metastatic and nonmetastatic thyroid tumors. This clone appeared many times. Trimming removed 6 bases at V and 3 bases at J, with 15 bases between. Germline lookup yields CDR1 LNHDA and CDR2 SQIVND (reference sequence). The CDR3 is 15 residues long. TCRdb re-called the PCR reads through MiXCR. The sample carries tens of thousands of clones, 20% to 25% recorded once. Not a single patient had been given any form of treatment at any point before undergoing thyroid surgery. The TCR comes from a female donor with papillary thyroid cancer or a benign thyroid nodule (not recorded which). Some clones in this sample may be carry-over from other donors' samples. The sequenced sample consisted of blood. The rearrangement joins TRBV19 to TRBJ1-5; D might be TRBD1 (5 bases). The DNA for the CDR3 is TGTGCCAGTAGGGTAAGCGGGGGAATCAATCAGCCCCAGCATTTT. Its protein is CASRVSGGINQPQHF.